This TCR beta chain was sequenced for a study of cytomegalovirus exposure and HLA in healthy donors. Study at large: There were 90 million to 130 million unique TCR beta sequences, drawn from about 200 million T cells, in an earlier analysis.

The study's findings and limits: The authors later found most CMV-associated TCR beta chains appeared HLA-restricted.

On this clone: Antigen: not known.

Germline CDR1 and CDR2: SGHRS and YFSETQ. V lost 4 bases to trimming and J lost 8 bases; unmatched junction nucleotides: 8. The CDR3 consists of 15 residues. In the PCR, 60 Vbeta and 13 Jbeta primers were used. Sequenced by immunoSEQ multiplex PCR; TCRdb stores in-frame clones only, minus some. The sample shows approximately 170,000 clones, less than 85% of them seen only once. The rearrangement joins TRBV5-1 to TRBJ2-4; 11 bases fit TRBD1. The sequenced sample consisted of PBMCs. This TCR came from a boy aged 2-9 years in good health and CMV-seronegative. The CDR3 loop is CASSIIPGQGDIQYF. In DNA, the CDR3 is TGCGCCAGCAGCATAATACCGGGACAGGGGGACATTCAGTACTTC.